A single sample gave rise to the 7 T cell receptor beta chains below, sequenced in a study of shared clonotypes between healthy human individuals. Profiling relied on immunoSEQ multiplex PCR, and the TCRdb table lists in-frame clones only, not all of them. This table has more than 400,000 clones, almost 97% appearing once. The sample was naive CD4+ T cells sorted from blood. Subset defined: CD45RA+ positively selected. The source of these receptors is a woman younger than 45 in good health.

This chain links TRBV19 with TRBJ2-7, with TRBD2 as a possible D gene (5 bases). Germline CDR1 LNHDA, CDR2 SQIVND (reference sequence). The CDR3 is 14 residues long. Deletions cut 1 base from V and 5 bases from J, with 12 bases between. CDR3 DNA: TGTGCCAGTAGTATAGCGTCTAGCTACCACGAGCAGTACTTC. Protein: CASSIASSYHEQYF.

The V call is TRBV18, the J call TRBJ1-5; D remains unclear. V was clipped by 3 bases and J by 5 bases, with 14 bases between them. Germline-derived CDR1 and CDR2 are KGHSH and LQKENI. The CDR3 totals 15 residues. CDR3 region: CASSPPGRADQPQHF. As DNA, the CDR3 is TGTGCCAGCTCACCTCCGGGGAGGGCCGATCAGCCCCAGCATTTT.

The chain uses TRBV29-1 and TRBJ2-1; 7 bases match TRBD2. The CDR3 is made up of 16 amino acids. From germline, CDR1 is SQVTM and CDR2 ANQGSEA. V shed 0 bases, J shed 1 base, and the junction held 6 bases outside the gene matches. The CDR3 DNA follows: TGCAGCGTTGAAGAGATGTCTAGCGGATCCTACAATGAGCAGTTCTTC. This gives the protein CSVEEMSSGSYNEQFF.

V and J are TRBV28 and TRBJ2-5, with D possibly matching TRBD2 (5 bases). The germline CDR1 and CDR2 sequences are MDHEN and SYDVKM. Trimming stripped 7 bases from V and 5 bases from J, with 11 bases between. This CDR3 comprises 12 residues. CDR3: CASTLRGETQYF. The CDR3 DNA reads TGTGCCAGCACCCTTAGAGGGGAGACCCAGTACTTC. The variable domain in full, with the rest retrieved from reference TRBV28 and TRBJ2-5, is DVKVTQSSRYLVKRTGEKVFLECVQDMDHENMFWYRQDPGLGLRLIYFSYDVKMKEKGDIPEGYSVSREKKERFSLILESASTNQTSMYLCASTLRGETQYFGPGTRLLVL.

The CDR3 region is CASSLVPGANTEAFF. The CDR3 DNA is TGCGCCAGCAGCTTGGTTCCAGGGGCAAACACTGAAGCTTTCTTT. The chain uses TRBV5-1 and TRBJ1-1; D perhaps matches TRBD1 (6 bases). V was pared by 0 bases and J by 2 bases, with 11 bases between. This CDR3 comprises 15 residues. CDR1 and CDR2 from the germline V gene are SGHRS and YFSETQ.

The genes are TRBV27 and TRBJ2-1, with TRBD2 matching 10 bases. There are 16 residues in the CDR3. V lost 6 bases, J lost 8 bases, and 13 bases stayed unmatched. Germline assignment: CDR1 MNHEY and CDR2 SMNVEV (reference sequence). CDR3 DNA sequence: TGTGCCAGCAGCCGCCACCCTAGCGGGAGTTCCCATGAGCAGTTCTTC. It encodes CASSRHPSGSSHEQFF.

J is TRBJ2-3 and V is TRBV7-9, with a weak D call TRBD1 (6 bases). The germline gives CDR1 SEHNR, CDR2 FQNEAQ (reference sequence). There are 14 residues in the CDR3. The germline V and J ends were trimmed by 5 bases and 4 bases, with 13 bases remaining between them. The CDR3: CASSLGQGPDTQYF. CDR3 in DNA: TGTGCCAGCAGCCTCGGTCAGGGGCCAGATACGCAGTATTTT.